This is a list of T cell receptor beta chains from one sample in a study of spatial heterogeneity in lung cancer. TCRdb recomputed calls from the 5' RACE reads with MiXCR, one row per CDR3 protein. The sample lists about 18,000 distinct CDR3 sequences, under 20% seen once, with more than 12% in the top ten. The input for sequencing was PBMCs, taken at surgery. The receptors shown here come from a male donor with early-stage non-small cell lung cancer. CDR3s leave out the opening cysteine and the closing phenylalanine or tryptophan. Fields, in order: CDR3 protein, V gene, J gene.

TSSPQAGGLTGELF	TRBV12-3/TRBV12-4	TRBJ2-2
SATGTNNEQF	TRBV20-1	TRBJ2-1
ASSLPGAETQY	TRBV12-3/TRBV12-4	TRBJ2-5
ASSQQRKNTGELF	TRBV5-1	TRBJ2-2
AWVGQGGRGGYT	TRBV30	TRBJ1-2
ASSYDVNGGGLF	TRBV6-5	TRBJ1-4
ASSAWGGEAF	TRBV11-1	TRBJ1-1
SASLGGPDTDTQY	TRBV20-1	TRBJ2-3
ASRPTVDSYNEQF	TRBV6-4	TRBJ2-1
ASSEGPPYTEAF	TRBV6-1	TRBJ1-1
ASSGDSPLH	TRBV2	TRBJ1-6
ATTDSNTEAF	TRBV28	TRBJ1-1